Listed below are T cell receptor beta chains from one sample, sequenced in a study of blood T cell repertoires in COVID-19. Sequencing was performed with immunoSEQ multiplex PCR; in TCRdb, only in-frame clones are kept and a portion is missing. The data contain some 270,000 clones, 70% to 85% of them singletons. Source material: peripheral blood. The receptors come from a human donor with COVID-19, enrolled during active disease. The donor label of this sample is uncertain. The conserved cysteine and the conserved F or W are not part of the CDR3 here. Fields, in order: CDR3 length, D gene, V gene, J gene, clone size, CDR3 protein. The D gene is left open where the match is weak. Clone size is shown for a subset of rows, as once, few, many or a class of expanded clone.

14	TRBD1	TRBV5-6	TRBJ1-1	-	ASSPKTGVFDTEAF
13	-	TRBV5-4	TRBJ2-5	once	ASSLATGFQETQY
13	-	TRBV6-4	TRBJ2-2	-	ASSAEGVNSGELF
14	-	TRBV18	TRBJ1-3	-	ASSQERSPLGNTIY
15	TRBD1	TRBV30	TRBJ1-3	-	AWRGDSPGLSGNTIY
13	-	TRBV5-1	TRBJ1-1	-	ASSSWGGEAAEAF
13	TRBD2	TRBV7-9	TRBJ2-3	-	ASSLLARYTDTQY
16	-	TRBV7-5	TRBJ1-1	once	ARSLEVQGPTLNTEAF
12	TRBD2	TRBV29-1	TRBJ2-3	-	SGKLAASTDTQY
14	TRBD2	TRBV7-3	TRBJ2-1	-	ASSLNPAGVRNEQF
11	TRBD1	TRBV4-1	TRBJ1-2	-	ASSRQGAEGYT
13	-	TRBV6-5	TRBJ2-6	-	ASRFTGTGANVLT
11	TRBD2	TRBV2	TRBJ2-5	-	ASPAGGGETQY
13	TRBD2	TRBV9	TRBJ2-7	-	ASSPRASGTYEQY
13	TRBD1	TRBV27	TRBJ1-2	-	ASSLGQGGRNGYT
13	TRBD1	TRBV28	TRBJ1-5	-	ASRTRQGLGQPQH
16	TRBD2	TRBV4-3	TRBJ2-4	few	ASSHDGLAAAGETIQY
14	TRBD2	TRBV29-1	TRBJ2-3	-	SVEDGGLGGADTQY
11	-	TRBV12-3/TRBV12-4	TRBJ2-7	-	ASTQGTRYEQY
12	-	TRBV19	TRBJ2-1	-	ASMDSSSYNEQF
11	-	TRBV27	TRBJ2-5	-	ASTSWWAETQY
12	-	TRBV6-6	TRBJ1-5	-	ASSLRGSNQPQH
12	TRBD1	TRBV3-1/TRBV3-2	TRBJ1-5	-	ASSPTGFNQPQH
12	-	TRBV18	TRBJ1-3	-	ASSRGGSGNTIY
14	TRBD2	TRBV20-1	TRBJ2-2	once	SASASGAVNTGELF
11	-	TRBV12-3/TRBV12-4	TRBJ2-5	few	ASTMSPGKTQY
15	-	TRBV15	TRBJ1-3	once	ATSRGTGTLSGNTIY
13	-	TRBV7-6	TRBJ2-3	-	ASSPQDTSTDTQY
13	TRBD1	TRBV5-1	TRBJ2-5	-	ASSLQTGATETQY
13	-	TRBV28	TRBJ2-1	-	ASSGSRAGENEQF
11	TRBD1	TRBV9	TRBJ1-2	-	ASSVGGTGGYT
13	-	TRBV6-5	TRBJ2-7	-	ASTPPDGGSYEQY
11	TRBD1	TRBV2	TRBJ1-1	-	ATKGQGSTEAF
14	-	TRBV7-3	TRBJ2-3	-	ASSLSGPLGTDTQY
13	TRBD1	TRBV7-3	TRBJ1-1	-	ASSLGGTGNTEAF
13	TRBD1	TRBV7-6	TRBJ2-7	-	ASSSSGTENYEQY
14	-	TRBV9	TRBJ2-5	-	ASSPRPQGSGETQY
14	-	TRBV11-2	TRBJ2-5	once	ASNRPGEDLTETQY
12	TRBD1	TRBV6-6	TRBJ2-3	-	ASRTGQSTDTQY
14	-	TRBV7-3	TRBJ1-1	-	ASSLRQGLGGTEAF